Below, 18 T cell receptor beta chains from the same sample are listed, as sequenced in a study of T cell repertoires in cytomegalovirus infection. Each CDR3 protein gets one entry after TCRdb re-called the reads with MiXCR. The sample has a few hundred thousand distinct CDR3 sequences, about a sixth seen once. The source material was CD8+ T cells from PBMCs. The source of these receptors is a human donor in good health (CMV status not recorded). Some clones in this sample may be carry-over from other donors' samples.

In its sample, this clonotype was seen many times. The chain carries TRBV7-2 and TRBJ2-1; 8 bases agree with TRBD1. V lost 2 bases, J lost 7 bases, and 10 bases stayed unmatched. This CDR3 is built from 16 residues. The germline V gene has CDR1 SGHTA and CDR2 FQGNSA. Written as DNA, the CDR3 is TGTGCCAGCAGCTTAAATGCAGGCAGGGGGCGGAATGAGCAGTTCTTC. Protein sequence: CASSLNAGRGRNEQFF.

J is TRBJ1-1 and V is TRBV10-3, with D perhaps matching TRBD1 (6 bases). Germline assignment: CDR1 ENHRY and CDR2 SYGVKD. The CDR3 is made up of 15 amino acids. V gave up 4 bases and J gave up 0 bases, with 12 bases separating them. This chain's CDR3 is CAISGEGQLNTEAFF. DNA of the CDR3: TGTGCCATCAGTGGGGAAGGACAGCTGAACACTGAAGCTTTCTTT.

This chain joins TRBV6-2 or TRBV6-3 and TRBJ1-5, with D hard to call. The CDR3 runs to 14 residues. V was cut by 6 bases and J by 4 bases, with 13 bases left in between. CDR1 MNHEY and CDR2 SVGEGT come from the germline V gene. The CDR3 coding sequence is TGTGCCAGCAGACGCCCCGGGAAAAATCAGCCCCAGCATTTT. Translating gives CASRRPGKNQPQHF.

The J gene is TRBJ2-3, the V gene TRBV5-4; 8 bases agree with TRBD2. CDR3 size: 16 residues. Losses at the gene ends were 0 bases for V and 0 bases for J; bases not matched to a gene: 3. From germline, CDR1 is SGHNT and CDR2 YYREEE (reference sequence). Here the CDR3 DNA reads TGTGCCAGCAGCTTGGGTGAGCGGGGGAGCACAGATACGCAGTATTTT. Protein: CASSLGERGSTDTQYF.

At least ten counts were recorded for this clonotype. The chain recombines TRBV6-2 or TRBV6-3 with TRBJ2-7; TRBD2 matches at 8 bases. V trimming: 8 bases; J trimming: 3 bases; junction bases outside the gene matches: 6. The CDR3 is 13 residues long. Germline CDR1 reads MNHEY; CDR2 reads SVGEGT. This CDR3 reads CASASGGDYEQYF. DNA for the CDR3: TGTGCCAGCGCGTCCGGGGGGGACTACGAGCAGTACTTC.

This clonotype was detected ten times or more. The rearrangement links TRBV7-2 to TRBJ2-7, with a weak D call TRBD2 (6 bases). The V end was cut by 3 bases, the J end by 3 bases, with 15 bases between. In germline, CDR1 is SGHTA, CDR2 FQGNSA. This CDR3 spans 15 amino acids. The CDR3 DNA is TGTGCCAGCAGCTTTAGAGCGGGTCTAGTCTACGAGCAGTACTTC. Translation: CASSFRAGLVYEQYF.

This clonotype was counted a few times. The V gene is TRBV15, the J gene TRBJ2-7; the match to TRBD1 covers 11 bases. This CDR3 has 15 amino acids. The V and J ends lost 6 bases and 3 bases, in that order; junction bases with no gene match: 7. Germline CDR1 is LNHNV and CDR2 is YYDKDF (reference sequence). The CDR3 nucleotides read TGTGCCACCAGTCCCGACGGGACAGGGGGCTACGAGCAGTACTTC. Translation gives CATSPDGTGGYEQYF.

This chain joins TRBV28 and TRBJ2-3, with TRBD1 matching 9 bases. This CDR3 has 18 amino acids. Per the germline V gene, CDR1 is MDHEN and CDR2 is SYDVKM. Trimming removed 2 bases from V and 5 bases from J; junction bases left unmatched: 14. The CDR3 bases are TGTGCCAGCAGTTTAATCTCTTCGGGACAGGGTTTTGAAGATACGCAGTATTTT. Its protein product is CASSLISSGQGFEDTQYF.

This clonotype has a handful of counts. V is TRBV28 and J is TRBJ2-3; 8 nucleotides agree with TRBD2. Germline loops: CDR1 MDHEN, CDR2 SYDVKM. Losses at the gene ends were 6 bases for V and 4 bases for J; bases not matched to a gene: 12. The CDR3 spans 16 residues. This CDR3 reads CASSQRGTRIADTQYF. The CDR3 DNA reads as TGTGCCAGCAGCCAAAGGGGGACTAGGATAGCAGATACGCAGTATTTT. Full variable domain (missing parts from reference TRBV28 and TRBJ2-3): DVKVTQSSRYLVKRTGEKVFLECVQDMDHENMFWYRQDPGLGLRLIYFSYDVKMKEKGDIPEGYSVSREKKERFSLILESASTNQTSMYLCASSQRGTRIADTQYFGPGTRLTVL.

This clonotype has a count of ten or more. The chain has TRBV28 and TRBJ1-2, with D unclear. Trimming cost V 4 bases and J 8 bases, with 17 bases left between them. Germline assignment: CDR1 MDHEN and CDR2 SYDVKM. This CDR3 spans 14 amino acids. This chain's CDR3 is CASSSFGELPGYTF. CDR3 coding DNA: TGTGCCAGCAGTTCCTTCGGGGAATTGCCGGGCTACACCTTC.

This clonotype was recorded many times. The chain uses TRBV7-2 and TRBJ2-4; 8 positions agree with TRBD1. The CDR3 is 18 amino acids. Germline V CDR1 and CDR2: SGHTA, FQGNSA. Losses at the gene ends were 5 bases for V and 0 bases for J; bases not matched to a gene: 12. This CDR3 reads CASSMSPGQGVAKNIQYF. Here the CDR3 DNA reads TGTGCCAGCAGCATGAGCCCCGGACAGGGAGTAGCCAAAAACATTCAGTACTTC.

This chain links TRBV3-1 with TRBJ2-1; TRBD2 matches at 14 bases. The CDR3 is 18 amino acids. The V gene's germline CDR1 is LGHDT and CDR2 YNNKEL (reference sequence). Trimming cost V 4 bases and J 6 bases; bases outside gene matches: 11. The CDR3 DNA is TGTGCCAGCAGCCGGAGACTAGCGGGGGGGCCAGGGCGCAATGAGCAGTTCTTC. Amino acids: CASSRRLAGGPGRNEQFF.

In this sample, this clonotype turned up many times. This chain uses TRBV11-3 with TRBJ2-1; 10 bases fit TRBD1. V was clipped by 5 bases and J by 5 bases; unmatched bases: 3. This CDR3 is 14 amino acids long. Germline assignment: CDR1 SGHNT and CDR2 YENEEA. CDR3 nucleotide sequence: TGTGCCAGCAGCCCTGGGACAGGGGACAATGAGCAGTTCTTC. Protein: CASSPGTGDNEQFF.

This chain joins TRBV15 and TRBJ2-7; D possibly uses TRBD1 or TRBD2 (5 bases each). The CDR3 length is 15 residues. Trimming took 5 bases from V and 0 from J, leaving 14 bases between them. Germline V gene sequence: CDR1 LNHNV, CDR2 YYDKDF (reference sequence). The CDR3 DNA reads TGTGCCACCAGCGGCCCCAGGGACGGCTCCTACGAGCAGTACTTC. Residues: CATSGPRDGSYEQYF.

The chain recombines TRBV20-1 with TRBJ2-7; no clear D. Germline V gene sequence: CDR1 DFQATT, CDR2 SNEGSKA (reference sequence). The length of the CDR3 is 11 residues. The V end lost 0 bases, the J end lost 6 bases, and 6 bases lay between the germline ends. CDR3 residues: CSARDRGEQYF. The DNA of the CDR3 is TGCAGTGCTAGAGATCGCGGCGAGCAGTACTTC.

This clonotype was found a few times. V gene TRBV12-3 or TRBV12-4 combines with J gene TRBJ2-1, with a possible D match to TRBD1 (6 bases). Trimming took 5 bases from V and 2 from J, leaving 10 bases between them. CDR3 length: 14 amino acids. The CDR3 region is CASSPRDTYNEQFF. For the CDR3, the DNA is TGTGCCAGCAGTCCTCGGGACACCTACAATGAGCAGTTCTTC.

This clonotype was found a few times. V gene TRBV19 combines with J gene TRBJ1-5; D may be TRBD1 (6 bases). The V gene's germline CDR1 is LNHDA and CDR2 SQIVND (reference sequence). V dropped 3 bases and J dropped 4 bases, with 10 bases sitting between them. The CDR3 consists of 14 residues. CDR3 protein: CASSITGKNQPQHF. Written as DNA, the CDR3 is TGTGCCAGTAGTATTACAGGGAAAAATCAGCCCCAGCATTTT.

This clonotype was seen a few times. The chain uses TRBV6-2 or TRBV6-3 and TRBJ2-5; 12 positions match TRBD2. Germline V gene sequence: CDR1 MNHEY, CDR2 SVGEGT. CDR3 length: 19 amino acids. V shed 2 bases and J 2 bases; nucleotides not matched to a gene: 12. The CDR3 loop reads CASSYGRVGLAGFQETQYF. CDR3 bases: TGTGCCAGCAGTTACGGCCGGGTGGGACTAGCGGGTTTTCAAGAGACCCAGTACTTC.